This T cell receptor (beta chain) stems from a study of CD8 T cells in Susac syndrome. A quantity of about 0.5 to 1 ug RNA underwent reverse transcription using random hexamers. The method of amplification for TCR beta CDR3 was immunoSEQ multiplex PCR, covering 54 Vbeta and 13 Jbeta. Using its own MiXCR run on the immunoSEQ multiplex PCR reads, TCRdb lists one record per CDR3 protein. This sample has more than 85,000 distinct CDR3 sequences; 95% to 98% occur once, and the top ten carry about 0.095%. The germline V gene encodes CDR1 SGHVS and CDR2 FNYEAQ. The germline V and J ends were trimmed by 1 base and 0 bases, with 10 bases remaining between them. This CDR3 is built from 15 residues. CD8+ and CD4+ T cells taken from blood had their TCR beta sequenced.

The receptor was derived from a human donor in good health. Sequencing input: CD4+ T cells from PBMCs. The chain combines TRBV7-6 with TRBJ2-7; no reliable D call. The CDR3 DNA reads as TGTGCCAGCAGCTTAGATGTCGGCTTCTCCTACGAGCAGTACTTC. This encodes CASSLDVGFSYEQYF.